One sample yielded the 23 T cell receptor beta chains listed below, sequenced in a study of OX40 agonist ivuxolimab in advanced cancers. Preparation of the library involved the immunoSEQ multiplex PCR assay. TCRdb took this table from immuneACCESS and kept in-frame rearrangements with V and J called. Such tables lack part of the clones; where checked against another copy, unresolved V genes explain under half of the gap, and the rest is unexplained. This sample holds roughly 30,000 clones; around 85% were observed only once. Around 39% of the sample belongs to the ten largest clones. The source was CD4+ or CD8+ T cells sorted from blood, collected in a trial of the OX40 agonist ivuxolimab. All receptors derive from an adult with an advanced solid tumor such as melanoma, head and neck, liver or kidney cancer.

The V and J genes are TRBV19 and TRBJ2-1; 7 bases map to TRBD1. The CDR3 spans 14 residues. V lost 8 bases and J lost 2; bases outside the gene matches: 6. Germline V gene data show CDR1 as LNHDA and CDR2 as SQIVND (reference sequence). The CDR3 sequence is CASSTGLTYNEQFF. The DNA of the CDR3 is TGTGCCAGTTCGACAGGGCTGACCTACAATGAGCAGTTCTTC.

The gene calls are TRBV5-4 and TRBJ2-2; D is perhaps TRBD1 or TRBD2 (5 bases each). The V gene lost 5 bases and the J gene lost 7 bases, with 15 bases spanning the gap. The CDR3 loop spans 14 amino acids. Germline V CDR1 and CDR2: SGHNT, YYREEE (reference sequence). The CDR3 here is CASRQAEQGGELFF. The DNA of the CDR3 is TGTGCCAGCAGACAAGCGGAGCAGGGCGGGGAGCTGTTTTTT.

This rearrangement joins TRBV19 to TRBJ2-1; the D gene is possibly TRBD1 (6 bases). The CDR3 is 15 residues long. V lost 3 bases and J lost 12, with 21 bases in between. The V gene's germline CDR1 is LNHDA and CDR2 SQIVND (reference sequence). The CDR3 protein is CASSMGTWTAHPQFF. CDR3 coding DNA: TGTGCCAGTAGTATGGGGACATGGACAGCCCATCCGCAGTTCTTC.

In this sample, this clone turned up once. The V gene is TRBV6-1, the J gene TRBJ2-7, with TRBD2 identical over 8 bases. The germline gives CDR1 MNHNS, CDR2 SASEGT. The V gene end was trimmed by 2 bases and the J gene end by 8 bases; junction bases not matched to a gene: 8. This CDR3 has 14 amino acids. The chain's CDR3 is CASSELTGTSKQYF. In nucleotides, the CDR3 is TGTGCCAGCAGTGAACTCACCGGGACTAGTAAGCAGTACTTC.

The count of this clone is one. The chain employs TRBV7-6 and TRBJ2-7; no clear D gene. This CDR3 comprises 15 residues. Trimming cost V 5 bases and J 4 bases, with 18 bases left between them. Per germline, CDR1 SGHVS and CDR2 FNYEAQ. The CDR3 region has the DNA TGTGCCAGCAGCCCGGAGTACGAAGCCAGATACGAGCAGTACTTC. Encoded protein: CASSPEYEARYEQYF.

V is TRBV9 and J is TRBJ2-2, with TRBD2 as a possible D gene (6 bases). The length of the CDR3 is 11 residues. V was shortened by 9 bases and J by 6 bases, with 9 bases between the two germline ends. CDR1 SGDLS and CDR2 YYNGEE come from the germline V gene. The CDR3, as DNA: TGTGCCACCGGGGGATCCGGGGAGCTGTTTTTT. Its translation: CATGGSGELFF.

The rearrangement links TRBV4-1 to TRBJ2-7; TRBD2 aligns across 7 bases. Germline V lookup: CDR1 MGHRA, CDR2 YSYEKL. Trimming took 4 bases from V and 1 from J; bases not matched to a gene: 7. This CDR3 has 15 amino acids. DNA for the CDR3: TGCGCCAGCAGCCTGTCGGGCGGGAGTTCCTACGAGCAGTACTTC. Amino acid sequence: CASSLSGGSSYEQYF.

The chain recombines TRBV10-1 with TRBJ2-5; D not resolved. Germline CDR1 is WNHNN and CDR2 is SYGVQD (reference sequence). The CDR3 totals 15 residues. Between the trimmed V and J ends, which lost 3 bases and 2 bases, there was a span of 13 bases. DNA for the CDR3: TGCGCCAGCAGTGACCTCCCCGGGTCACAAGAGACCCAGTACTTC. Protein sequence: CASSDLPGSQETQYF.

The chain is built from TRBV27 and TRBJ2-5; 7 bases are shared with TRBD1. The J call could be wrong; TRBJ2-7 is a better fit for the DNA end. This CDR3 is built from 14 residues. Germline CDR1 MNHEY, CDR2 SMNVEV (reference sequence). CDR3 nucleotide sequence: TGTGCCAGCAGTTCTCCCAGGGGGTCCTACGAGCAGTACTTC. It translates to CASSSPRGSYEQYF.

This clone was found a few times. J is TRBJ2-1 and V is TRBV29-1, with 7 positions matching TRBD2. The V gene's germline CDR1 is SQVTM and CDR2 ANQGSEA. V trimming: 1 base; J trimming: 1 base; junction bases outside the gene matches: 16. CDR3 length: 19 amino acids. DNA of the CDR3: TGCAGCGTTGAAGGTTGGGGCGGGAGTATTAAGGGGTCCTACAATGAGCAGTTCTTC. It translates to CSVEGWGGSIKGSYNEQFF.

The chain carries TRBV6-5 and TRBJ1-1; possible D gene TRBD1, 5 bases. CDR3 length: 15 residues. V gave up 2 bases and J gave up 2 bases, with 12 bases separating them. Looked up from germline, CDR1 is MNHEY and CDR2 is SVGAGI. The CDR3 nucleotides read TGTGCCAGCAGTTACGGCGGGGGATCAAACACTGAAGCTTTCTTT. As protein: CASSYGGGSNTEAFF.

J is TRBJ2-7 and V is TRBV4-1; D possibly matches TRBD1 or TRBD2 (5 bases each). CDR1 MGHRA and CDR2 YSYEKL come from the germline V gene. Trimming stripped 0 bases from V and 3 bases from J, with 18 bases between. The CDR3 has 17 residues. The DNA of the CDR3 is TGCGCCAGCAGCCAAGATCAGGGACCGTCGCACTTCTACGAGCAGTACTTC. This codes for CASSQDQGPSHFYEQYF.

The chain is built from TRBV18 and TRBJ2-1, with 12 positions matching TRBD1. The CDR3 extends over 14 amino acids. From germline, CDR1 is KGHSH and CDR2 LQKENI. V shed 4 bases, J shed 8 bases, and the junction held 3 bases outside the gene matches. The CDR3 nucleotides read TGTGCCAGCTCACTAGGGACAGGGGGCCATGAGCAGTTCTTC. As protein: CASSLGTGGHEQFF. The complete variable domain, with remaining parts taken from reference TRBV18 and TRBJ2-1, reads NAGVMQNPRHLVRRRGQEARLRCSPMKGHSHVYWYRQLPEEGLKFMVYLQKENIIDESGMPKERFSAEFPKEGPSILRIQQVVRGDSAAYFCASSLGTGGHEQFFGPGTRLTVL.

A single count supports this clone. The chain uses TRBV18 and TRBJ2-7; 11 bases fit TRBD2. The CDR3 consists of 17 residues. V was clipped by 2 bases and J by 7 bases; unmatched bases: 13. In germline, CDR1 is KGHSH, CDR2 LQKENI. The CDR3 DNA reads as TGTGCCAGCTCACCAACCCTAGCGGGAGGTCCGCCGCGGGAGCAGTACTTC. The encoded protein is CASSPTLAGGPPREQYF.

This rearrangement joins TRBV28 to TRBJ2-7; D call uncertain. V lost 4 bases, J lost 4 bases, and 14 bases lay in between. There are 14 residues in the CDR3. Germline loops: CDR1 MDHEN, CDR2 SYDVKM. Here the CDR3 DNA reads TGTGCCAGCAGTTGGCGAGACAACCTATACGAGCAGTACTTC. This codes for CASSWRDNLYEQYF.

This chain connects TRBV10-3 to TRBJ2-7, with D hard to call. With 6 bases removed from V and 4 bases from J, the gap between germline ends came to 19 bases. Germline V gene lookup returns CDR1 ENHRY and CDR2 SYGVKD. The CDR3 is made up of 15 amino acids. CDR3 protein: CAISPLSGSRYEQYF. As DNA, the CDR3 is TGTGCCATCAGCCCCCTCTCAGGTAGCAGATACGAGCAGTACTTC.

The rearrangement uses TRBV7-3 and TRBJ2-1; no reliable D call. The V and J ends lost 2 bases and 4 bases respectively, with 18 bases between them. CDR1 is SGHTA, CDR2 FQGTGA, per germline. The CDR3 length is 17 residues. Here the CDR3 reads CASSLGPWRKTYNEQFF. The CDR3 DNA follows: TGTGCCAGCAGCTTAGGCCCCTGGCGGAAGACTTACAATGAGCAGTTCTTC.

V usage is TRBV4-1 and J usage is TRBJ1-4; TRBD1 might be the D (6 bases). The CDR3 contains 15 residues. The V and J ends lost 0 bases and 7 bases respectively, with 12 bases between them. Germline lookup yields CDR1 MGHRA and CDR2 YSYEKL. The CDR3 DNA follows: TGCGCCAGCAGCCAAGAAGGACAGTCGGGTGAAAAACTGTTTTTT. The encoded protein is CASSQEGQSGEKLFF.

The chain is built from TRBV5-6 and TRBJ2-7; TRBD1 or TRBD2 may be the D gene (5 bases each). Germline V lookup: CDR1 SGHDT, CDR2 YYEEEE. The CDR3 runs 15 residues. V was pared by 2 bases and J by 3 bases, with 15 bases between. CDR3: CASSLVGERGYEQYF. In DNA form, the CDR3 reads TGTGCCAGCAGCTTAGTGGGCGAGAGGGGCTACGAGCAGTACTTC.

The V and J genes are TRBV5-8 and TRBJ2-5, with 7 bases fitting TRBD2. The CDR3 has 16 residues. CDR1 and CDR2 (germline): SGHTS, YDEGEE. The V gene end was trimmed by 3 bases and the J gene end by 0 bases; junction bases not matched to a gene: 8. CDR3 DNA: TGTGCCAGCAGCTCGCCGGGACTACCTTACCAAGAGACCCAGTACTTC. As protein: CASSSPGLPYQETQYF. The full variable domain, its missing parts supplied by reference TRBV5-8 and TRBJ2-5, is EAGVTQSPTHLIKTRGQQATLRCSPISGHTSVYWYQQALGLGLQFLLWYDEGEERNRGNFPPRFSGRQFPNYSSELNVNALELEDSALYLCASSSPGLPYQETQYFGPGTRLLVL.

This clone came up once. The chain has TRBV5-6 and TRBJ2-1; D possibly corresponds to TRBD1 (6 bases). Trimming took off 4 bases at V and 2 bases at J, with 13 bases between the two ends. The germline CDR1 and CDR2 sequences are SGHDT and YYEEEE. This CDR3 region has 15 residues. CDR3 DNA: TGTGCCAGCAGCCCCCCGGACAGCCCCTACAATGAGCAGTTCTTC. Encoded protein: CASSPPDSPYNEQFF.

The chain uses TRBV4-3 and TRBJ2-1, with D possibly TRBD2 on 5 matching bases. Trimming removed 0 bases at V and 5 bases at J, with 23 bases between. Germline V gene data show CDR1 as LGHNA and CDR2 as YSLEER. This CDR3 region has 19 residues. CDR3 coding DNA: TGCGCCAGCAGCCAAGATTGGGGTAGCGAGACCTACCTTAACAATGAGCAGTTCTTC. Encoded protein: CASSQDWGSETYLNNEQFF.

This chain links TRBV28 with TRBJ2-1, with 10 bases lining up with TRBD2. Per the germline V gene, CDR1 is MDHEN and CDR2 is SYDVKM. Germline trimming cut 1 base from V and 4 bases from J; bases unmatched to any gene: 22. The CDR3 runs 22 residues. CDR3 sequence: CASSLFFILAGAGWGRYNEQFF. The CDR3 nucleotides read TGTGCCAGCAGTTTATTTTTTATCCTAGCGGGAGCTGGGTGGGGGAGATACAATGAGCAGTTCTTC.